This T cell receptor (beta chain) was observed in a study of blood T cell repertoires in COVID-19. In the study overall: There were acute and convalescent COVID-19 samples, and they came from the United States, Italy and Spain. In each case, the material was cDNA or gDNA derived from T cells, B-cell-depleted T cells, or PBMCs.

Authors' processing steps: The authors estimated nucleated cell counts from reference gene primer amplification. Sequencing was performed with immunoSEQ multiplex PCR; in TCRdb, only in-frame clones are kept and a portion is missing. D and trimming come from the DNA, and the V and J calls and clone size come from that table. Of about 55,000 clones in the sample, about 91% are singletons; the top ten hold 3.5% to 4%. Deletions cut 2 bases from V and 0 bases from J, with 8 bases between. This CDR3 has 15 amino acids. The germline V gene has CDR1 SEHNR and CDR2 FQNEAQ (reference sequence). Seattle participants joined during active infection and were tracked over time.

V is TRBV7-9 and J is TRBJ1-3; D unresolved. The sample taken for sequencing was peripheral blood. The source of this sequence is a man in his forties or fifties with COVID-19, enrolled during active disease. The CDR3 sequence: CASSLMASSGNTIYF. The CDR3, as DNA: TGTGCCAGCAGCTTAATGGCAAGCTCTGGAAACACCATATATTTT.